The clone carrying this T cell receptor (beta chain) came up a few times. The target antigen is unknown. Synthesis of TCR cDNA relied on 5'RACE template switching, which attached a universal primer site and UMIs. TCRdb called the 5' RACE reads again in MiXCR, with one record for every CDR3 protein. Here the sample spans 310,000 or so distinct CDR3 sequences, about 6.6% being singletons. This sample is drawn from a study of T cells after yellow fever vaccination. Study conclusions and caveats: Most clones from primary vaccination resurfaced after the booster (about 95% CD4, approximately 87% CD8). The presence of abundant clonotypes contaminating from the bulk population was possible in FACS-sorted repertoires. Clonotypes found in both CD4 and CD8 compartments made up a small share.

V was cut by 4 bases and J by 3 bases, with 13 bases left in between. Germline V gene sequence: CDR1 SNHLY, CDR2 FYNNEI. This CDR3 is 15 amino acids long. This receptor was identified in a man aged 18-30 years who received the YFV17D yellow fever vaccine. This specimen was PBMCs, taken about 41 days after the first yellow fever vaccination. This chain uses TRBV2 with TRBJ2-1, with unresolved D. The CDR3 DNA follows: TGTGCCAGCAGTGCTAGGGAACAGCACTACAATGAGCAGTTCTTC. It encodes CASSAREQHYNEQFF.